This TCR beta chain was profiled in a study of blood T cell repertoires in COVID-19 (dated by TCRdb to 2020 to 2022). General notes on the study: The collaborator samples originated in the United States, Italy and Spain and spanned the acute and convalescent phases of COVID-19. The prospective study material was composed of cDNA or gDNA derived from T cells, B-cell-depleted T cells, or PBMCs. The dataset comprised deeply sampled blood TCRbeta repertoires from subjects exposed to, actively infected with, or recovered from COVID-19. The repertoires were released in a freely available public database meant as a resource for research on the immune response to SARS-CoV-2. Samples came from the ongoing ImmuneRACE study (first 160 participants) plus 1,254 subjects from 6 global collaborators. A de-identified subject ID, COVID-19 status, age in years and sex were almost always included in the sample metadata. Where available, HLA class I and class II types were obtained from metadata supplied by the sample provider rather than from assay-based typing.

To note about this clone: What this receptor recognizes is not known. One base away there is no much larger clone; base qualities are not given.

In Seattle, one collaborating source enrolled patients while the infection was active and tracked those patients longitudinally over the course of disease. The collaborating institutions used their own protocols to collect whole blood in K2EDTA tubes. Collaborator samples were shipped for TCRbeta analysis as frozen whole blood, isolated PBMCs, or DNA extracted from either sample type. Study-wide conclusions, independent of this receptor: The amount of clinical and demographic metadata varied by source and participant and was provided uncurated.

TCRbeta CDR3 regions were amplified from genomic DNA by means of the immunoSEQ Assay, a bias-controlled multiplex PCR. In the paper's pipeline: Nucleated cell counts per sample were estimated from amplification of reference gene primers within the assay. To quantify the absolute abundance of each unique TCRbeta CDR3 rearrangement, sequence reads were collapsed and filtered. For each sample, productive Simpson clonality was calculated as the square root of Simpson's diversity index over productive rearrangements. Held by TCRdb, this immuneACCESS table contains in-frame sequences only and omits some clones. Under half of the omission traces to an unresolved V gene where checked; the cause of the rest is unknown. The V and J calls and clone size are taken from that table; D and trimming were inferred from the DNA. The sample table shows about 140,000 clones, and 84% are seen once. The ten largest clones represent around 9.5% of the sample.

The junction carries 14 bases between V and J, which are trimmed by 0 bases and 0 bases respectively. Including the terminal cysteine and phenylalanine, the CDR3 comprises 17 residues. Only the CDR3 portion is preserved as DNA: 51 bases, with reading frame beginning at the first base. Per the germline V gene, SGHTA is the CDR1 and FQGNSA is the CDR2. Specimen: peripheral blood. The receptor's source is a young man with COVID-19, enrolled during active disease. Recombination connected TRBV7-2 to TRBJ1-1; the D gene is not confidently resolved. The DNA reads TGTGCCAGCAGCTTAGCGATATTACAGAGTATGAACACTGAAGCTTTCTTT. The translation is CASSLAILQSMNTEAFF.